The 6 T cell receptor beta chains in this list originate from one sample, sequenced in a study of blood T cells in healthy people across ages. Sample-barcoded 5' priming and a J-beta primer mix drove a second PCR of about 6 to 12 cycles. MiXCR, run by TCRdb on the 5' RACE reads, gives a single entry per CDR3 protein. The table includes about 930,000 distinct CDR3 sequences, roughly 29% detected once. This sample also appeared in a second study, on T cells of mothers and their children.

The sample was blood. The origin of the receptors is a woman in her forties in good health.

This clonotype showed up just once. The J gene is TRBJ2-2, the V gene TRBV23-1; D might be TRBD1 or TRBD2, each matching 6 bases. TRBV23-1 is marked as an open reading frame, function uncertain. V was pared by 0 bases and J by 5 bases, with 16 bases between. The length of the CDR3 is 17 residues. The CDR3 region is CASSQSMGQGTTGELFF. In DNA, the CDR3 is TGCGCCAGCAGTCAATCCATGGGGCAGGGGACTACCGGGGAGCTGTTTTTT.

A few counts support this clonotype. The rearrangement uses TRBV27 and TRBJ1-2; 8 nucleotides align to TRBD1. Germline CDR1 is MNHEY and CDR2 is SMNVEV (reference sequence). CDR3 size: 15 residues. Germline trimming cut 2 bases from V and 8 bases from J; bases unmatched to any gene: 10. The CDR3 is CASSLQGAGGGGYTF. CDR3 in DNA: TGTGCCAGCAGTTTACAGGGGGCTGGAGGGGGCGGCTACACCTTC.

This clonotype was picked up one time. A read error may explain this, as a much larger clone is one base away. This chain joins TRBV28 and TRBJ2-4, with TRBD1 identical over 7 bases. The ends lost 6 bases at V and 15 bases at J; junction bases unmatched: 8. CDR3 length equals 11 residues. From germline, CDR1 is MDHEN and CDR2 SYDVKM. CDR3 in DNA: TGTGCCAGCAGGGGGACAGTCAATCCGTACTTC. Protein sequence: CASRGTVNPYF.

This clonotype has a count of ten or more. V and J are TRBV3-1 and TRBJ2-7; 9 nucleotides line up with TRBD1. Germline V gene sequence: CDR1 LGHDT, CDR2 YNNKEL (reference sequence). V trimming: 4 bases; J trimming: 10 bases; junction bases outside the gene matches: 11. The CDR3 consists of 14 residues. The CDR3 sequence: CASSLIQGARAQYF. CDR3 DNA sequence: TGTGCCAGCAGCCTCATACAGGGGGCGAGGGCTCAGTACTTC.

This clonotype was seen a few times. This chain uses TRBV7-6 with TRBJ1-6, with 7 bases identical to TRBD1. From germline, CDR1 is SGHVS and CDR2 FNYEAQ. The V gene end was trimmed by 0 bases and the J gene end by 10 bases; junction bases not matched to a gene: 3. The CDR3 length is 14 residues. CDR3 nucleotide sequence: TGTGCCAGCAGCTTAGCGGGGGGACAGTCACCCCTCCACTTT. This translates into CASSLAGGQSPLHF.

This clonotype showed up many times. This chain joins TRBV29-1 and TRBJ1-2; no definite D call. This CDR3 is 12 amino acids long. Germline loops: CDR1 SQVTM, CDR2 ANQGSEA. The V gene lost 4 bases and the J gene lost 1 base, with 7 bases spanning the gap. The CDR3 reads CSVGGFNYGYTF. The CDR3 coding sequence is TGCAGCGTTGGGGGTTTTAACTATGGCTACACCTTC.